This T cell receptor (beta chain) was obtained from a study of cytomegalovirus exposure and HLA in healthy donors. In the PCR, 60 Vbeta and 13 Jbeta primers were used. TCRdb's copy holds only in-frame clones and misses some; the assay was immunoSEQ multiplex PCR. The sample consists of about 170,000 clones, approximately 78% of them appearing once. Germline V gene sequence: CDR1 SQVTM, CDR2 ANQGSEA. There are 13 residues in the CDR3. Trimming stripped 8 bases from V and 0 bases from J, with 13 bases between. The J gene is TRBJ1-1, the V gene TRBV29-1; D uncertain. Material for sequencing was PBMCs. This TCR came from a woman aged 45-60 years in good health and CMV-seropositive. The CDR3 protein is CSSSGRLNTEAFF. The CDR3 region has the DNA TGCAGCTCAAGCGGACGGCTGAACACTGAAGCTTTCTTT.